The rows below give T cell receptor beta chains drawn from one sample of a study of blood T cell repertoires in COVID-19. TCRdb's table, derived via immunoSEQ multiplex PCR, lists solely in-frame clones and lacks some. The sample carries 150,000 to 200,000 clones, about 86% recorded once. Sequences were obtained from peripheral blood. The receptors were sampled from a woman in her sixties or seventies with COVID-19, enrolled during active disease. Both conserved end residues are part of each CDR3. D genes are given only for firm matches. Expanded clones are given a class, and other clones once, few, many or no size at all.

J gene	V gene	clone size	D gene	CDR3 DNA	CDR3 protein
TRBJ1-5	TRBV10-1	few	NA	TGCGCCAGCAGCCTCCAGGGGACCTGCAATCAGCCCCAGCATTTT	CASSLQGTCNQPQHF
TRBJ1-2	TRBV6-2/TRBV6-3	few	TRBD1	TGTGCCAGCAGTTTCGACAGGGGAAGCTACACCTTC	CASSFDRGSYTF
TRBJ1-2	TRBV28	NA	TRBD1	TGTGCCAGCAGACATATCAACCCTAGGGACAGGGGGCAAGGCTACACCTTC	CASRHINPRDRGQGYTF
TRBJ2-1	TRBV24-1	NA	TRBD1	TGTGCCACCAGTGATCGTGGACAGGAGATTAATGAGCAGTTCTTC	CATSDRGQEINEQFF
TRBJ1-6	TRBV11-3	NA	NA	TGTGCCAGCAGCGCGCGGGCCATGGGAGATTCACCCCTCCACTTT	CASSARAMGDSPLHF
TRBJ2-1	TRBV6-4	NA	TRBD2	TGTGCCACCCGGGGGGTTTTCAATGAGCAGTTCTTC	CATRGVFNEQFF
TRBJ1-2	TRBV5-1	NA	NA	TGCGCCAGCAGCTTGGTTGTCCGACAGATGCAAAACTCTAACTATGGCTACACCTTC	CASSLVVRQMQNSNYGYTF
TRBJ1-2	TRBV3-1/TRBV3-2	NA	NA	TGTGCCAGCAGCCCCGACACCTATGGCTACACCTTC	CASSPDTYGYTF
TRBJ1-2	TRBV6-5	NA	TRBD1	TGTGCCAGCAGGGGGACAGGGTCATCCTATGGCTACACCTTC	CASRGTGSSYGYTF
TRBJ2-3	TRBV9	NA	TRBD2	TGTGCCAGCAGCGTAGCCGGGACTAGCGGCACAGATACGCAGTATTTT	CASSVAGTSGTDTQYF
TRBJ2-3	TRBV24-1	NA	TRBD2	TGTGCCACCAGTGATTTCTTGGGGACTAGCGGGAGAATTACAGATACGCAGTATTTT	CATSDFLGTSGRITDTQYF
TRBJ2-7	TRBV19	NA	NA	TGTGCCAGTAGTATTGACCCCCCAGGGATTCGAAGCGAGCAGTACTTC	CASSIDPPGIRSEQYF
TRBJ1-2	TRBV19	NA	TRBD1	TGTGCCAGTACCCCGACAGGGGCAGGTGGCTACACCTTC	CASTPTGAGGYTF
TRBJ1-1	TRBV27	NA	TRBD1	TGTGCCAGCAGTCGGAAGACAGGGGGCTTCAAGAACACTGAAGCTTTCTTT	CASSRKTGGFKNTEAFF
TRBJ2-5	TRBV18	once	NA	TGTGCCAGCTCACCGGGACAACTCCAAGAGACCCAGTACTTC	CASSPGQLQETQYF
TRBJ2-7	TRBV24-1	NA	NA	TGTGCCACCAGTGAGGCAGGGCAAGAGCAGTACTTC	CATSEAGQEQYF
TRBJ1-2	TRBV11-2	NA	NA	TGTGCCAGCAGCCTTGGGGCACCCCAGGGCTCTGGCTACACCTTC	CASSLGAPQGSGYTF
TRBJ2-1	TRBV9	NA	NA	TGTGCCAGCAGCGTAGAGGCGGGAATGAATGAGCAGTTCTTC	CASSVEAGMNEQFF
TRBJ1-5	TRBV30	NA	NA	TGTGCCTGGAGTCCCGGGAGGGTCAATCAGCCCCAGCATTTT	CAWSPGRVNQPQHF
TRBJ2-3	TRBV5-1	NA	TRBD2	TGCGCCAGCAGCTTGGACGGGAGGTGGGCAGATACGCAGTATTTT	CASSLDGRWADTQYF
TRBJ2-7	TRBV30	NA	NA	TGTGCCTGGAGTCAATCAGGGCTCTACGAGCAGTACTTC	CAWSQSGLYEQYF
TRBJ1-5	TRBV28	few	TRBD1	TGTGCCAGCAGTTGGACAGGGGCGTATCAGCCCCAGCATTTT	CASSWTGAYQPQHF
TRBJ1-4	TRBV7-9	NA	NA	TGTGCCAGCAGCTTATACACAGGGATGACTGAAAAACTGTTTTTT	CASSLYTGMTEKLFF
TRBJ2-7	TRBV4-1	NA	TRBD1	TGCGCCAGCAGCTTTCCGGGACAGTCGTACGAGCAGTACTTC	CASSFPGQSYEQYF
TRBJ2-3	TRBV6-4	NA	TRBD1	TGTGCCAGCAGTGACAACAGGGGGACAGATACGCAGTATTTT	CASSDNRGTDTQYF
TRBJ1-1	TRBV18	once	TRBD1	TGTGCCAGCTCAGCGGGACAGGGGAGACTGAACACTGAAGCTTTCTTT	CASSAGQGRLNTEAFF
TRBJ1-5	TRBV7-6	NA	NA	TGTGCCAGCAGCTTAGCCCAAAGGGGGCCCCAGCATTTT	CASSLAQRGPQHF
TRBJ1-4	TRBV19	NA	TRBD1	TGTGCCAGTAGTATCCCGAGGGACAGCCTGGGTGAAAAACTGTTTTTT	CASSIPRDSLGEKLFF
TRBJ2-7	TRBV5-6	NA	TRBD2	TGTGCCAGCAGCTCTCCAGCGGGAGGGCCGAGAGAGCAGTACTTC	CASSSPAGGPREQYF
TRBJ2-5	TRBV7-3	once	NA	TGTGCCAGCAGCGAGACAGGAGGACAAGAGACCCAGTACTTC	CASSETGGQETQYF
TRBJ2-7	TRBV27	NA	TRBD2	TGTGCCAGCAGTTTAACGGGACTAGCGGTTTACGAGCAGTACTTC	CASSLTGLAVYEQYF
TRBJ1-5	TRBV28	NA	NA	TGTGCCAGCAGTTTTCTAGTTAGGCCCCAGCATTTT	CASSFLVRPQHF
TRBJ2-1	TRBV4-3	NA	TRBD2	TGCGCCAGCAGTCGGGGGCTAGCGGGAGGCCCCTACAATGAGCAGTTCTTC	CASSRGLAGGPYNEQFF
TRBJ2-1	TRBV5-4	NA	TRBD2	TGTGCCAGCAGTGATGGACTAGCGGGAGTGTATGAGCAGTTCTTC	CASSDGLAGVYEQFF
TRBJ2-2	TRBV10-3	NA	TRBD2	TGTGCCATCAAGGGGCGGGAGGGCAACACCGGGGAGCTGTTTTTT	CAIKGREGNTGELFF
TRBJ2-3	TRBV3-1/TRBV3-2	NA	NA	TGTGCCAGCAGCCAAGACTCCGGGACTGAAGATACGCAGTATTTT	CASSQDSGTEDTQYF
TRBJ1-2	TRBV6-5	NA	NA	TGTGCCGCTAGCGTGGGGGGCTACACCTTC	CAASVGGYTF
TRBJ2-5	TRBV30	NA	NA	TGTGCCTGGAGTGTATCAGGTAGAGAGACCCAGTACTTC	CAWSVSGRETQYF
TRBJ2-2	TRBV7-2	NA	NA	TGTGCCAGCAGCTTATGGGGGCCCGTACTTACGAACACCGGGGAGCTGTTTTTT	CASSLWGPVLTNTGELFF
TRBJ2-2	TRBV5-1	NA	NA	TGCGCCAGCAGCTTGGCGGTACAGGCCACCGGGGAGCTGTTTTTT	CASSLAVQATGELFF
TRBJ2-7	TRBV6-6	once	NA	TGTGCCAGCAGCCTATCCCCAAAGAGCGGTTACCGCGAGCAGTACTTC	CASSLSPKSGYREQYF
TRBJ2-3	TRBV6-6	NA	TRBD1	TGTGCCAGCAGTTACGGGGACAGAAGAACAGATACGCAGTATTTT	CASSYGDRRTDTQYF